A selection of T cell receptor beta chains follows, all from one sample in a study of long-term antiretroviral therapy in people with HIV. Clones were sequenced by immunoSEQ multiplex PCR, and TCRdb holds only the in-frame ones, with some missing. Altogether roughly 42,000 clones are present, approximately 87% being singletons, with the ten largest covering roughly 4%. The sample in question was unsorted PBMCs, obtained 1.2 years after starting antiretroviral therapy. Receptor source: a woman aged 50 to 60 with HIV. Each CDR3 is given with its conserved first and last residue. The D gene is left open where the match is weak. Clone size is given for some rows only: seen once, a few or many times, or a class if the clone is expanded.

D gene	clone size	V gene	J gene	CDR3 protein	CDR3 DNA
TRBD1	.	TRBV11-2	TRBJ2-2	CATRTGRNRELFF	TGTGCCACCCGGACAGGGAGAAACAGGGAGCTGTTTTTT
.	few	TRBV11-2	TRBJ2-4	CASSLGNIQYF	TGTGCCAGCAGCTTAGGGAACATTCAGTACTTC
.	.	TRBV10-3	TRBJ2-7	CAISESGMAYF	TGTGCCATCAGTGAGTCAGGGATGGCGTACTTC
TRBD1	.	TRBV29-1	TRBJ2-2	CSVVRQGAGELFF	TGCAGCGTTGTAAGACAGGGGGCCGGGGAGCTGTTTTTT
TRBD2	.	TRBV6-6	TRBJ2-2	CASSYTRGGAGELFF	TGTGCCAGCAGTTACACGCGGGGAGGGGCCGGGGAGCTGTTTTTT
.	.	TRBV7-8	TRBJ1-2	CASSLARGEGYGYTF	TGTGCCAGCAGCTTAGCGCGGGGGGAAGGCTATGGCTACACCTTC
TRBD2	.	TRBV6-1	TRBJ2-1	CASSESGAGGINEQFF	TGTGCCAGCAGTGAAAGTGGAGCGGGGGGGATTAATGAGCAGTTCTTC
TRBD1	few	TRBV7-8	TRBJ1-2	CASSGTDRESGGYTF	TGTGCCAGCAGCGGAACAGACAGGGAATCCGGTGGCTACACCTTC
TRBD1	.	TRBV7-2	TRBJ2-2	CASSSTGADTGELFF	TGTGCCAGCAGCTCTACAGGGGCAGACACCGGGGAGCTGTTTTTT
TRBD1	.	TRBV7-9	TRBJ1-3	CASSLGQGNGNTIYF	TGTGCCAGCAGCTTAGGACAGGGGAATGGAAACACCATATATTTT
.	.	TRBV25-1	TRBJ2-1	CASSESGTKQFF	TGTGCCAGCAGTGAATCTGGGACCAAGCAGTTCTTC
TRBD2	.	TRBV5-6	TRBJ2-3	CASSLTSGVSTDTQYF	TGTGCCAGCAGCCTGACTAGCGGGGTTAGCACAGATACGCAGTATTTT
.	medium-sized	TRBV11-3	TRBJ2-2	CASSLDRKGTGELFF	TGTGCCAGCAGCTTAGATCGGAAGGGGACCGGGGAGCTGTTTTTT
.	.	TRBV10-2	TRBJ1-1	CASRGDNPEAFF	TGCGCCAGCAGGGGGGATAATCCTGAAGCTTTCTTT
TRBD1	.	TRBV5-1	TRBJ2-7	CASSRTGYYEQYF	TGCGCCAGCAGCCGGACAGGGTACTACGAGCAGTACTTC
.	.	TRBV19	TRBJ2-3	CASSIGGVRGTDTQYF	TGTGCCAGTAGTATAGGGGGGGTCAGGGGCACAGATACGCAGTATTTT
.	.	TRBV5-6	TRBJ2-7	CASSISGHSTYEQYF	TGTGCCAGCAGCATATCGGGACACTCAACCTACGAGCAGTACTTC
.	once	TRBV5-4	TRBJ1-1	CASSFGTTNTEAFF	TGTGCCAGCAGCTTCGGCACCACGAACACTGAAGCTTTCTTT
TRBD1	.	TRBV19	TRBJ1-2	CASKWTGFNYGYTF	TGTGCCAGCAAATGGACAGGGTTTAACTATGGCTACACCTTC
.	.	TRBV6-1	TRBJ2-7	CASDRDPSTYEQYF	TGTGCCAGCGACCGGGACCCATCTACCTACGAGCAGTACTTC
.	.	TRBV6-1	TRBJ2-1	CASSEEGRYNEQFF	TGTGCCAGCAGTGAAGAGGGACGCTACAATGAGCAGTTCTTC
.	.	TRBV9	TRBJ2-5	CASSVSPAQETQYF	TGTGCCAGCAGCGTCTCACCAGCGCAAGAGACCCAGTACTTC
TRBD1	.	TRBV25-1	TRBJ1-5	CASSGDRGGGGQPQHF	TGTGCCAGCAGTGGAGACAGGGGGGGAGGGGGTCAGCCCCAGCATTTT
.	.	TRBV7-2	TRBJ2-1	CASSSHRRGGRNEQFF	TGTGCCAGCAGCTCACATCGGAGGGGGGGTAGGAATGAGCAGTTCTTC
.	.	TRBV11-2	TRBJ1-2	CASSVGLGYGYTF	TGTGCCAGCAGCGTGGGACTGGGCTATGGCTACACCTTC
.	.	TRBV9	TRBJ2-1	CASSQWGTYNEQFF	TGTGCCAGCAGCCAGTGGGGGACATACAATGAGCAGTTCTTC
TRBD1	.	TRBV19	TRBJ1-2	CASSPRDRGVIANYGYTF	TGTGCCAGTAGTCCCCGCGACAGGGGAGTAATAGCTAACTATGGCTACACCTTC
.	.	TRBV7-3	TRBJ2-4	CASSLMQEIAKNIQYF	TGTGCCAGCAGCTTAATGCAGGAAATAGCCAAAAACATTCAGTACTTC